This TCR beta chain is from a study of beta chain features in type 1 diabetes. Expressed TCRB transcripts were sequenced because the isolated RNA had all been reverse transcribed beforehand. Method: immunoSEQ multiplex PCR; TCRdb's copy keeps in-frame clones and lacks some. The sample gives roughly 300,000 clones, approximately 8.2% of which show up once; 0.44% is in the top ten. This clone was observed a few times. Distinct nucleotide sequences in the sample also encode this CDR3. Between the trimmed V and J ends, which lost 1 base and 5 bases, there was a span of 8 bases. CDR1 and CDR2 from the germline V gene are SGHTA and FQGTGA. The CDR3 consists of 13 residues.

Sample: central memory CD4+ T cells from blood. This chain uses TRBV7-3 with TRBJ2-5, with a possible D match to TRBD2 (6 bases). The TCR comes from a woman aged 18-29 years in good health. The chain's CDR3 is CASSLNGGETQYF. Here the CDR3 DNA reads TGTGCCAGCAGCTTAAATGGAGGGGAGACCCAGTACTTC.